The 21 T cell receptor beta chains listed next were all sequenced from one sample in a study of blood T cell repertoires in COVID-19. Using immunoSEQ multiplex PCR, the repertoire was profiled, and TCRdb retains in-frame clones only, with some absent. The sample records over 60,000 clones, about four fifths being singletons. Sequencing was carried out using peripheral blood. All receptors derive from a human donor in a cohort sampled during active COVID-19.

The rearrangement uses TRBV4-1 and TRBJ2-1, with a weak D call TRBD1 (9 bases). CDR1 MGHRA and CDR2 YSYEKL come from the germline V gene. This CDR3 is 20 amino acids long. V was pared by 0 bases and J by 9 bases, with 30 bases between. The CDR3 is CASSQDLRQGGRTSPLEQFF. CDR3 coding DNA: TGCGCCAGCAGCCAAGATCTAAGACAGGGGGGCCGGACTAGCCCCCTTGAGCAGTTCTTC.

V gene TRBV6-2 or TRBV6-3 combines with J gene TRBJ1-1; 8 nucleotides agree with TRBD1. The germline gives CDR1 MNHEY, CDR2 SVGEGT. With V trimmed by 2 bases and J by 4 bases, 12 bases remained unmatched. This CDR3 spans 17 amino acids. The CDR3 DNA reads as TGTGCCAGCAGTTACCCTAGGACAGGGCAACCCATCACTGAAGCTTTCTTT. It codes for CASSYPRTGQPITEAFF.

The V gene is TRBV29-1, the J gene TRBJ2-7; 9 positions agree with TRBD1. The CDR3 sequence is 14 residues long. CDR1 is SQVTM and CDR2 is ANQGSEA in the germline V gene. The trim removed 2 bases at V and 3 bases at J, leaving 5 bases unmatched. The CDR3 loop is CSVERTGEFYEQYF. The CDR3 bases are TGCAGCGTTGAAAGGACAGGGGAATTCTACGAGCAGTACTTC.

This clone was picked up one time. The rearrangement links TRBV7-2 to TRBJ1-3; D is perhaps TRBD1 (6 bases). The length of the CDR3 is 13 residues. V shed 5 bases and J shed 8 bases, with 13 bases lying between them. From germline, CDR1 is SGHTA and CDR2 FQGNSA. CDR3 sequence: CASSQYRADTIYF. The DNA for the CDR3 is TGTGCCAGCAGCCAGTACAGGGCTGACACCATATATTTT. The whole variable domain, remainder taken from reference TRBV7-2 and TRBJ1-3, is GAGVSQSPSNKVTEKGKDVELRCDPISGHTALYWYRQSLGQGLEFLIYFQGNSAPDKSGLPSDRFSAERTGGSVSTLTIQRTQQEDSAVYLCASSQYRADTIYFGEGSWLTVV.

This clone was seen only a few times. This chain connects TRBV5-1 to TRBJ1-6; D possibly corresponds to TRBD1 (6 bases). Germline assignment: CDR1 SGHRS and CDR2 YFSETQ. The ends were cut back, 4 bases at V and 8 bases at J, with 16 bases in the middle. There are 15 residues in the CDR3. The CDR3 DNA is TGCGCCAGCAGCCCCGCGGGGGGCAAGGATTCACCCCTCCACTTT. Its protein product is CASSPAGGKDSPLHF.

The chain combines TRBV4-3 with TRBJ1-1; D is ambiguous. The ends were cut back, 0 bases at V and 0 bases at J, with 14 bases in the middle. Germline V gives CDR1 LGHNA, CDR2 YSLEER. This CDR3 has 17 residues. CDR3 sequence: CASSQDWRITMNTEAFF. DNA of the CDR3: TGCGCCAGCAGCCAAGATTGGAGGATTACCATGAACACTGAAGCTTTCTTT.

This clone was counted ten times or more. This rearrangement joins TRBV7-2 to TRBJ1-1; 12 bases match TRBD1. Per germline, CDR1 SGHTA and CDR2 FQGNSA. V lost 3 bases to trimming and J lost 7 bases; unmatched junction nucleotides: 6. The length of the CDR3 is 15 residues. The CDR3, as DNA: TGTGCCAGCAGCTTCGGGACAGGGGGCCGGGGTGAAGCTTTCTTT. Protein sequence: CASSFGTGGRGEAFF.

The chain employs TRBV10-2 and TRBJ2-2, with 11 bases identical to TRBD2. With 4 bases clipped from V and 5 bases from J, the junction kept 15 bases outside the gene matches. The CDR3 spans 19 residues. Germline V gene sequence: CDR1 WSHSY, CDR2 SAAADI. The CDR3 DNA is TGCGCCAGCAGTGCCCGAATAGCGGGAGGGCCGAGGGGGACCGGGGAGCTGTTTTTT. The encoded protein is CASSARIAGGPRGTGELFF.

This clone was seen more than once but under ten times. A much bigger clone sits one base away, suggesting this may be a read error. The rearrangement links TRBV6-5 to TRBJ2-2, with 8 bases matching TRBD1. The CDR3 is 13 residues long. The V gene's germline CDR1 is MNHEY and CDR2 SVGAGI. J gave up 1 base and V 8 bases, and 0 bases lay outside the gene matches. In DNA form, the CDR3 reads TGTGCCAGCGGACAGGGGAACACCGGGGAGCTGTTTTTT. This codes for CASGQGNTGELFF.

CDR3 region: CASSILDTYEQYF. The CDR3 region has the DNA TGTGCCAGTAGTATTCTTGACACCTACGAGCAGTACTTC. The rearrangement joins TRBV19 to TRBJ2-7; D remains ambiguous. Trimming removed 3 bases from V and 2 bases from J, with 8 bases in between. The CDR3 is 13 amino acids. Looked up from germline, CDR1 is LNHDA and CDR2 is SQIVND (reference sequence).

This chain joins TRBV5-4 and TRBJ1-2; no clear D. Germline V lookup: CDR1 SGHNT, CDR2 YYREEE (reference sequence). Between the trimmed V and J ends, which lost 5 bases and 3 bases, there was a span of 14 bases. The CDR3 totals 14 residues. CDR3 loop: CASRPGQAYYGYTF. DNA for the CDR3: TGTGCCAGCAGACCTGGGCAGGCCTACTATGGCTACACCTTC.

This clone was seen a few times. The chain carries TRBV2 and TRBJ2-7, with D unclear. Germline V lookup: CDR1 SNHLY, CDR2 FYNNEI. This CDR3 contains 13 residues. The V and J ends lost 6 bases and 2 bases respectively, with 11 bases between them. The DNA of the CDR3 is TGTGCCAGCAGGCCACTCCACCCCTACGAGCAGTACTTC. Amino acids: CASRPLHPYEQYF.

The chain carries TRBV2 and TRBJ1-2; 7 nucleotides match TRBD1. The V segment lost 7 bases and the J segment 8 bases; nucleotides outside the gene matches: 10. The CDR3 runs 13 residues. CDR1 SNHLY and CDR2 FYNNEI come from the germline V gene. CDR3 DNA sequence: TGTGCCAGCAAGGTCTCCGGGACAGCAGGCTACACCTTC. It specifies CASKVSGTAGYTF. Combining the CDR3 with reference TRBV2 and TRBJ1-2 gives the whole variable domain EPEVTQTPSHQVTQMGQEVILRCVPISNHLYFYWYRQILGQKVEFLVSFYNNEISEKSEIFDDQFSVERPDGSNFTLKIRSTKLEDSAMYFCASKVSGTAGYTFGSGTRLTVV.

This clone has a count of ten or more. This chain uses TRBV14 with TRBJ2-7; no reliable D call. Trimming left V 4 bases short and J 6 bases short, with 13 bases between. The germline V gene has CDR1 SGHDN and CDR2 FVKESK. The CDR3 has 13 amino acids. The CDR3 sequence: CASSLPPGPEQYF. The CDR3 DNA reads TGTGCCAGCAGCCTCCCCCCTGGGCCCGAGCAGTACTTC.

The chain uses TRBV6-1 and TRBJ2-3, with 8 nucleotides matching TRBD2. The germline CDR1 and CDR2 sequences are MNHNS and SASEGT. The length of the CDR3 is 17 residues. V gave up 3 bases and J gave up 4 bases; unmatched junction bases: 12. The CDR3 bases are TGTGCCAGCAGTGACGGGGGGGGAAGGGAGTATCCAGATACGCAGTATTTT. This gives the protein CASSDGGGREYPDTQYF.

J is TRBJ2-2 and V is TRBV29-1; TRBD2 matches at 10 bases. In germline, CDR1 is SQVTM, CDR2 ANQGSEA. V was pared by 5 bases and J by 4 bases, with 10 bases of the junction left unmatched. The CDR3 totals 16 residues. The CDR3 DNA follows: TGCAGCGTTCGGGTTCCTAGCGGGAGTTTCACCGGGGAGCTGTTTTTT. This codes for CSVRVPSGSFTGELFF.

This clone was counted many times. This chain joins TRBV2 and TRBJ1-6; 7 bases are shared with TRBD1. This CDR3 has 16 residues. The ends lost 2 bases at V and 7 bases at J; junction bases unmatched: 8. Germline V lookup: CDR1 SNHLY, CDR2 FYNNEI. The CDR3 DNA reads as TGTGCCAGCAGTGAACTCCCGTGGACAGGCAATTCACCCCTCCACTTT. Its translation is CASSELPWTGNSPLHF.

This chain connects TRBV25-1 to TRBJ1-3; a weak D match, TRBD1 (5 bases). Trimming removed 4 bases at V and 9 bases at J, with 10 bases between. The CDR3 is made up of 12 amino acids. Looked up from germline, CDR1 is MGHDK and CDR2 is SYGVNS. The chain's CDR3 is CASSVETATIYF. The CDR3 bases are TGTGCCAGCAGTGTAGAGACAGCCACCATATATTTT.

In its sample, this clone was seen a few times. V is TRBV15 and J is TRBJ2-3, with D perhaps TRBD1 (5 bases). Germline V lookup: CDR1 LNHNV, CDR2 YYDKDF (reference sequence). Trimming cost V 3 bases and J 4 bases, with 14 bases left between them. The CDR3 is 15 amino acids. CDR3 sequence reads: CATSRGPSEADTQYF. The DNA of the CDR3 is TGTGCCACCAGCAGGGGGCCTTCAGAGGCAGATACGCAGTATTTT.

The CDR3 protein is CASSYLRAGDYEQYF. The CDR3 nucleotides read TGTGCCAGCAGTTACCTGAGGGCAGGAGACTACGAGCAGTACTTC. The rearrangement joins TRBV28 to TRBJ2-7; D may be TRBD2 (5 bases). Trimming removed 4 bases at V and 3 bases at J, with 16 bases between. Germline CDR1 MDHEN, CDR2 SYDVKM. The CDR3 extends over 15 amino acids.

The rearrangement links TRBV6-5 to TRBJ1-4; TRBD1 aligns across 9 bases. Germline CDR1 reads MNHEY; CDR2 reads SVGAGI. The V and J ends lost 6 bases and 7 bases, in that order; junction bases with no gene match: 9. The CDR3 sequence is 15 residues long. The CDR3 loop reads CASSQQGAPAEKLFF. The CDR3 DNA sequence: TGTGCCAGCAGCCAACAGGGGGCGCCGGCTGAAAAACTGTTTTTT.